The 9 T cell receptor beta chains presented below share a single source sample, sequenced in a study of shared clonotypes between healthy human individuals. Here immunoSEQ multiplex PCR was the method, and the copy in TCRdb shows in-frame clones only, minus some. The sample has around 600,000 clones; more than 95% are singletons. The sample consisted of naive CD4+ T cells sorted from blood. The subset here: CD45RA+ positively selected. Receptors originate from a woman aged 25 to 39 in good health.

J is TRBJ2-7 and V is TRBV5-1; 10 bases fit TRBD1. The CDR3 is 16 residues long. Germline CDR1 SGHRS, CDR2 YFSETQ. J was trimmed by 3 bases and V by 2 bases; bases with no gene match: 8. The CDR3 spells CASSFEAGTGDYEQYF. In nucleotides, the CDR3 is TGCGCCAGCAGCTTTGAAGCCGGGACAGGGGACTACGAGCAGTACTTC.

The rearrangement joins TRBV29-1 to TRBJ2-7; D not certain. The CDR3 spans 14 residues. V lost 3 bases to trimming and J lost 4 bases, with 16 bases between them. Germline lookup yields CDR1 SQVTM and CDR2 ANQGSEA. CDR3 DNA sequence: TGCAGCGTTGATTCGGGCCAGAGAGGTTACGAGCAGTACTTC. It specifies CSVDSGQRGYEQYF.

The CDR3 sequence: CASSPGQGGTYNEQFF. CDR3 nucleotides: TGTGCCAGCAGTCCCGGACAGGGAGGCACCTACAATGAGCAGTTCTTC. The V and J genes are TRBV27 and TRBJ2-1; 8 bases agree with TRBD1. The CDR3 is made up of 16 amino acids. Losses at the gene ends were 5 bases for V and 2 bases for J; bases not matched to a gene: 8. Germline V gives CDR1 MNHEY, CDR2 SMNVEV (reference sequence).

In nucleotides, the CDR3 is TGTGCCAGCTCACCAAAGGGTTTAGATACAGATACGCAGTATTTT. Residues: CASSPKGLDTDTQYF. The chain uses TRBV18 and TRBJ2-3; D is unclear. The CDR3 is 15 amino acids. Trimming shortened V by 2 bases and J by 3 bases, and 12 bases separated the two germline ends. Germline V gene sequence: CDR1 KGHSH, CDR2 LQKENI.

The chain is built from TRBV28 and TRBJ1-5, with a tentative D call TRBD1 (6 bases). CDR1 and CDR2 from the germline V gene are MDHEN and SYDVKM. The germline V and J ends were trimmed by 4 bases and 1 base, with 20 bases remaining between them. This CDR3 comprises 18 residues. The CDR3 is CASSSYQGRDRSNQPQHF. The CDR3, as DNA: TGTGCCAGCAGTTCTTACCAGGGGAGGGATCGAAGCAATCAGCCCCAGCATTTT.

This clone has a single count. The V call is TRBV18, the J call TRBJ2-1; TRBD1 matches 8 bases. The germline V gene has CDR1 KGHSH and CDR2 LQKENI. CDR3 size: 15 residues. The trim removed 3 bases at V and 3 bases at J, leaving 4 bases unmatched. CDR3 sequence: CASSPGQGFYNEQFF. DNA of the CDR3: TGTGCCAGCTCACCCGGACAGGGTTTCTACAATGAGCAGTTCTTC. The full variable domain, with the rest looked up from reference TRBV18 and TRBJ2-1, is NAGVMQNPRHLVRRRGQEARLRCSPMKGHSHVYWYRQLPEEGLKFMVYLQKENIIDESGMPKERFSAEFPKEGPSILRIQQVVRGDSAAYFCASSPGQGFYNEQFFGPGTRLTVL.

V gene TRBV7-6 combines with J gene TRBJ2-6, with no clear D. V lost 1 base and J 0 bases, leaving 4 bases between the germline ends. The germline V gene encodes CDR1 SGHVS and CDR2 FNYEAQ. The CDR3 is 15 amino acids. In DNA form, the CDR3 reads TGTGCCAGCAGCTTAGGAAGCTCTGGGGCCAACGTCCTGACTTTC. Its translation: CASSLGSSGANVLTF.

This sequence joins TRBV13 and TRBJ2-5, with D tentatively TRBD2 (5 bases). The J call may not be correct, given that the DNA end is closer to TRBJ2-7. The germline gives CDR1 PRHDT, CDR2 FYEKMQ (reference sequence). The CDR3 has 16 residues. The CDR3 here is CASSLVSRGRAYEQYF. Here the CDR3 DNA reads TGTGCCAGCAGCTTAGTATCGAGAGGGCGAGCCTACGAGCAGTACTTC.

This sequence joins TRBV11-2 and TRBJ2-1, with 9 nucleotides matching TRBD1. The CDR3 length is 13 residues. V shed 4 bases, J shed 13 bases, and the junction held 8 bases outside the gene matches. Germline loops: CDR1 SGHAT, CDR2 FQNNGV. DNA of the CDR3: TGTGCCAGCAGCTCGGGACAGGGATTGTATCAGTTCTTC. Amino acids: CASSSGQGLYQFF.